This TCR beta chain derives from a study of blood T cell repertoires in COVID-19. About the research overall: Whether acute or convalescent, the COVID-19 samples came from the United States, Italy and Spain. PBMCs, B-cell-depleted T cells, or T cells were the source of the cDNA or gDNA that made up the material.

How the authors handled the data: The authors estimated nucleated cell counts from reference gene primer amplification. Sequencing was performed with immunoSEQ multiplex PCR; in TCRdb, only in-frame clones are kept and a portion is missing. V, J and clone size were drawn from that table, and D and trimming were deduced from the DNA. Of 150,000 or so clones detected, around 85% appear once; the ten largest clones hold 3%. V shed 6 bases, J shed 7 bases, and the junction held 11 bases outside the gene matches. The CDR3 is 14 residues long. Germline CDR1 is MNHEY and CDR2 is SVGAGI. V and J are TRBV6-5 and TRBJ1-1; 7 bases are shared with TRBD1. Sequences were obtained from peripheral blood. This receptor was taken from a woman aged 40 to 55 with active or convalescent COVID-19. The CDR3 here is CASRGRQGVIEAFF. As DNA, the CDR3 is TGTGCCAGCAGGGGTAGACAGGGAGTGATTGAAGCTTTCTTT.